These 29 T cell receptor beta chains originate from one sample sequenced in a study of T cells after yellow fever vaccination. MiXCR was run by TCRdb on the 5' RACE reads, yielding one entry per CDR3 protein. Of 50,000 or so distinct CDR3 sequences detected, approximately 6.9% appear once; the ten largest clones hold roughly 40%. Source: CD8+ T cells sorted from PBMCs, taken on the day of the first yellow fever vaccination. Source of these receptors: a man in his late teens or twenties who received the YFV17D yellow fever vaccine.

The chain recombines TRBV3-1 with TRBJ2-5; TRBD2 might be the D (7 bases). CDR3 size: 14 residues. The germline V gene has CDR1 LGHDT and CDR2 YNNKEL (reference sequence). Trimming removed 1 base at V and 9 bases at J, with 15 bases between. The CDR3 region is CASSQAGGRRSQYF. The CDR3 region has the DNA TGTGCCAGCAGCCAAGCGGGGGGCCGGCGGTCCCAGTACTTC.

The table lists this clonotype with many counts. The J gene is TRBJ2-7, the V gene TRBV12-3 or TRBV12-4; TRBD1 agrees at 12 bases. This CDR3 has 14 amino acids. V trimming: 6 bases; J trimming: 6 bases; junction bases outside the gene matches: 6. The CDR3 nucleotides read TGTGCCAGCAGCGAGGGACAGGGGGCTTCCGAGCAGTACGTC. Its translation: CASSEGQGASEQYV.

On this clonotype: This may stem from a read error, because a much larger clone lies one nucleotide away. This chain uses TRBV28 with TRBJ1-1, with no clear D. This CDR3 has 16 amino acids. The V end was cut by 2 bases, the J end by 0 bases, with 13 bases between. Germline V gene sequence: CDR1 MDHEN, CDR2 SYDVKM. CDR3 in DNA: TGTGCCAGCAGTTTAGTCACACTGTCGATGAACACTGAAGCTTTCTTT. Encoded protein: CASSLVTLSMNTEAFF.

This clonotype has more than one count but fewer than ten. V usage is TRBV10-3 and J usage is TRBJ2-7; D unclear. The CDR3 runs to 12 residues. V was cut by 2 bases and J by 3 bases, with 5 bases left in between. In germline, CDR1 is ENHRY, CDR2 SYGVKD. The CDR3 sequence: CAISEALYEQYF. The CDR3 DNA reads as TGTGCCATCAGTGAGGCCCTCTACGAGCAGTACTTC.

A few counts support this clonotype. V is TRBV18 and J is TRBJ2-3, with 10 bases aligning to TRBD1. The CDR3 is made up of 16 amino acids. V was pared by 1 base and J by 6 bases, with 7 bases of the junction left unmatched. Per the germline V gene, CDR1 is KGHSH and CDR2 is LQKENI. This chain's CDR3 is CASSPQSTGGMDTQYF. The CDR3 nucleotides are TGTGCCAGCTCACCACAGTCGACAGGGGGCATGGATACGCAGTATTTT. Full variable domain (missing parts from reference TRBV18 and TRBJ2-3): NAGVMQNPRHLVRRRGQEARLRCSPMKGHSHVYWYRQLPEEGLKFMVYLQKENIIDESGMPKERFSAEFPKEGPSILRIQQVVRGDSAAYFCASSPQSTGGMDTQYFGPGTRLTVL.

This clonotype was observed at least ten times. J is TRBJ1-1 and V is TRBV4-3; D uncertain. This CDR3 is built from 14 residues. CDR1 LGHNA and CDR2 YSLEER come from the germline V gene. Deletions cut 1 base from V and 0 bases from J, with 6 bases between. CDR3 amino acids: CASSQGLVNTEAFF. The CDR3 DNA is TGCGCCAGCAGCCAAGGCCTCGTGAACACTGAAGCTTTCTTT.

The sample holds many counts of this clonotype. V is TRBV7-2 and J is TRBJ1-1, with D unresolved. Germline CDR1 SGHTA, CDR2 FQGNSA. This CDR3 has 15 amino acids. Trimming removed 0 bases at V and 2 bases at J, with 10 bases between. The CDR3 region has the DNA TGTGCCAGCAGCTTAGCGCCATACCTAAACACTGAAGCTTTCTTT. Its translation is CASSLAPYLNTEAFF.

This clonotype occurred many times. The chain uses TRBV7-9 and TRBJ2-5; 8 nucleotides agree with TRBD2. The V gene end was trimmed by 3 bases and the J gene end by 3 bases; junction bases not matched to a gene: 6. The CDR3 length is 15 residues. The germline CDR1 and CDR2 sequences are SEHNR and FQNEAQ (reference sequence). In nucleotides, the CDR3 is TGTGCCAGCAGCTTCCAAGGGACTAGAAAAGAGACCCAGTACTTC. Protein product: CASSFQGTRKETQYF.

The chain combines TRBV6-5 with TRBJ1-1; D uncertain. V lost 2 bases and J 4 bases, leaving 14 bases between the germline ends. The CDR3 spans 15 residues. CDR1 is MNHEY and CDR2 is SVGAGI in the germline V gene. The CDR3 spells CASSYQFLWGTEAFF. The DNA of the CDR3 is TGTGCCAGCAGTTACCAATTTTTGTGGGGCACTGAAGCTTTCTTT.

The sample holds a few counts of this clonotype. The V call is TRBV6-2 or TRBV6-3, the J call TRBJ2-1; 13 bases are a match to TRBD2. Germline V lookup: CDR1 MNHEY, CDR2 SVGEGT. The V and J ends lost 10 bases and 5 bases, in that order; junction bases with no gene match: 5. This CDR3 spans 14 amino acids. The CDR3 spells CATRTSGGHNEQFF. CDR3 sequence (DNA): TGTGCCACCCGGACTAGCGGGGGCCACAATGAGCAGTTCTTC.

This clonotype was observed at least ten times. The chain is built from TRBV7-9 and TRBJ2-4, with D perhaps matching TRBD1 (5 bases). The CDR3 spans 14 residues. V lost 1 base, J lost 7 bases, and 11 bases lay in between. Germline V gene sequence: CDR1 SEHNR, CDR2 FQNEAQ (reference sequence). The CDR3 region is CASSLEGFPNIQYF. CDR3 nucleotide sequence: TGTGCCAGCAGCTTAGAGGGGTTCCCGAACATTCAGTACTTC.

This clonotype came up many times. The chain joins TRBV28 to TRBJ2-1; D is ambiguous. The germline V and J ends were trimmed by 6 bases and 6 bases, with 15 bases remaining between them. This CDR3 region has 14 residues. Germline values: CDR1 MDHEN, CDR2 SYDVKM. Here the CDR3 reads CASRSREASNEQFF. CDR3 nucleotide sequence: TGTGCCAGCAGATCCCGCGAGGCGAGCAATGAGCAGTTCTTC.

This chain joins TRBV15 and TRBJ2-3; a possible D gene is TRBD2 (6 bases). CDR1 LNHNV and CDR2 YYDKDF come from the germline V gene (reference sequence). The germline V and J ends were trimmed by 6 bases and 5 bases, with 21 bases remaining between them. This CDR3 spans 16 amino acids. The CDR3 sequence: CATRVGGIQPGDTQYF. CDR3 nucleotide sequence: TGTGCCACCAGGGTCGGAGGGATTCAGCCAGGAGATACGCAGTATTTT.

The rearrangement links TRBV9 to TRBJ2-3; D remains unclear. The germline V and J ends were trimmed by 4 bases and 0 bases, with 12 bases remaining between them. This CDR3 spans 15 amino acids. Germline CDR1 is SGDLS and CDR2 is YYNGEE. The CDR3 reads CASSPLAVSTDTQYF. In DNA form, the CDR3 reads TGTGCCAGCAGCCCGCTCGCGGTGAGCACAGATACGCAGTATTTT.

The chain joins TRBV4-3 to TRBJ2-6, with no clear D. Germline CDR1 is LGHNA and CDR2 is YSLEER. This CDR3 is built from 18 residues. Trimming cost V 0 bases and J 0 bases, with 12 bases left between them. The DNA of the CDR3 is TGCGCCAGCAGCCAAGAGAGGCAGGAAATCTCTGGGGCCAACGTCCTGACTTTC. Protein: CASSQERQEISGANVLTF.

This clonotype appeared many times. The J gene is TRBJ2-2, the V gene TRBV15, with D possibly matching TRBD1 (5 bases). Germline assignment: CDR1 LNHNV and CDR2 YYDKDF (reference sequence). The CDR3 loop spans 16 amino acids. Trimming left V 5 bases short and J 3 bases short, with 16 bases between. This CDR3 is CATSPDSPGYTGELFF. CDR3 DNA sequence: TGTGCCACCAGCCCAGACAGCCCGGGTTACACCGGGGAGCTGTTTTTT.

Worth noting for this clonotype: A read error is possible here, since a much larger clone lies one base away. This chain connects TRBV6-2 or TRBV6-3 to TRBJ1-5; D unclear. The CDR3 is 13 residues long. Germline assignment: CDR1 MNHEY and CDR2 SVGEGT. As DNA, the CDR3 is TGTGCCAGCAGTAAGCCTAGCAAGCAGCCCCAGCATTTT. Amino acid sequence: CASSKPSKQPQHF.

The chain recombines TRBV27 with TRBJ1-5; possible D gene TRBD1, 5 bases. CDR3 length equals 13 residues. From germline, CDR1 is MNHEY and CDR2 SMNVEV (reference sequence). Trimming took off 4 bases at V and 9 bases at J, with 13 bases between the two ends. The CDR3 sequence: CASSWGEQAPQHF. The DNA for the CDR3 is TGTGCCAGCAGTTGGGGGGAACAGGCGCCCCAGCATTTT.

V usage is TRBV5-4 and J usage is TRBJ2-1, with TRBD2 matching 8 bases. Per the germline V gene, CDR1 is SGHNT and CDR2 is YYREEE (reference sequence). This CDR3 is built from 13 residues. Trimming removed 6 bases from V and 4 bases from J; junction bases left unmatched: 3. The CDR3, as DNA: TGTGCCAGCACGGGGGGGAGTTACAATGAGCAGTTCTTC. This codes for CASTGGSYNEQFF.

This clonotype showed up just once. The chain is built from TRBV9 and TRBJ2-1; D is tentatively TRBD1 or TRBD2 (5 bases each). Trimming shortened V by 3 bases and J by 4 bases, and 17 bases separated the two germline ends. From germline, CDR1 is SGDLS and CDR2 YYNGEE. There are 16 residues in the CDR3. In DNA form, the CDR3 reads TGTGCCAGCAGCGCCCCCTCGGGACGGCTATACAATGAGCAGTTCTTC. This codes for CASSAPSGRLYNEQFF.

This clonotype was found a few times. The genes are TRBV29-1 and TRBJ2-2; 9 bases agree with TRBD1. V trimming: 6 bases; J trimming: 1 base; junction bases outside the gene matches: 0. Germline CDR1 and CDR2: SQVTM and ANQGSEA. This CDR3 is 13 amino acids long. In nucleotides, the CDR3 is TGCAGCGTGGACAGGGGGAACACCGGGGAGCTGTTTTTT. Its protein product is CSVDRGNTGELFF.

The chain employs TRBV7-2 and TRBJ1-2; 7 bases match TRBD1. V was clipped by 6 bases and J by 0 bases; unmatched bases: 7. The germline CDR1 and CDR2 sequences are SGHTA and FQGNSA. The CDR3 totals 15 residues. CDR3 DNA sequence: TGTGCCAGCAGGCCGTCGACAGGGTCTAACTATGGCTACACCTTC. Protein: CASRPSTGSNYGYTF.

Ten or more counts support this clonotype. The chain has TRBV7-6 and TRBJ2-7, with TRBD1 as a possible D gene (6 bases). This CDR3 has 14 residues. Trimming removed 2 bases from V and 3 bases from J, with 11 bases in between. Germline V CDR1 and CDR2: SGHVS, FNYEAQ. The CDR3 region has the DNA TGTGCCAGCAGCTTACAGGGGCTGCTCTACGAGCAGTACTTC. Amino acid sequence: CASSLQGLLYEQYF. Looking up the rest from reference TRBV7-6 and TRBJ2-7 gives the full variable domain: GAGVSQSPRYKVTKRGQDVALRCDPISGHVSLYWYRQALGQGPEFLTYFNYEAQQDKSGLPNDRFSAERPEGSISTLTIQRTEQRDSAMYRCASSLQGLLYEQYFGPGTRLTVT.

This clonotype showed up just a few times. The rearrangement uses TRBV10-3 and TRBJ2-5, with 8 bases fitting TRBD2. Germline lookup yields CDR1 ENHRY and CDR2 SYGVKD. CDR3 length: 13 amino acids. V lost 10 bases and J lost 5; bases outside the gene matches: 9. CDR3 sequence (DNA): TGTGCCACGGGAGGGACATCTAATGAGACCCAGTACTTC. Translation gives CATGGTSNETQYF.

The chain carries TRBV11-2 and TRBJ2-7; tentative D call: TRBD2 (5 bases). The germline V and J ends were trimmed by 1 base and 0 bases, with 13 bases remaining between them. This CDR3 spans 16 amino acids. Germline assignment: CDR1 SGHAT and CDR2 FQNNGV. In nucleotides, the CDR3 is TGTGCCAGCAGCTTAGCGAACGGGATGGGCTCCTACGAGCAGTACGTC. Residues: CASSLANGMGSYEQYV.

This clonotype was seen many times. This chain connects TRBV7-8 to TRBJ2-5; TRBD2 aligns across 8 bases. CDR1 is SGHVS and CDR2 is FQNEAQ in the germline V gene. The CDR3 is 15 residues long. V trimming: 1 base; J trimming: 4 bases; junction bases outside the gene matches: 5. In DNA, the CDR3 is TGTGCCAGCAGCTTAGTACTAGCGGTCAGAGAGACCCAGTACTTC. Amino acids: CASSLVLAVRETQYF.

This clonotype was seen many times. The chain joins TRBV14 to TRBJ2-7; D is unclear. Germline V CDR1 and CDR2: SGHDN, FVKESK. The CDR3 is made up of 13 amino acids. V shed 4 bases and J shed 2 bases, with 9 bases lying between them. The CDR3 coding sequence is TGTGCCAGCAGCCTGGCGGAGACCTACGAGCAGTACGTC. Translating gives CASSLAETYEQYV.

The chain combines TRBV12-3 or TRBV12-4 with TRBJ2-1, with 7 bases lining up with TRBD2. This CDR3 comprises 14 residues. Unmatched junction bases numbered 6, after V lost 4 bases and J lost 6 bases. The CDR3 region is CASSSPGLSNEQFF. The CDR3 coding sequence is TGTGCCAGCAGTTCCCCGGGACTATCCAATGAGCAGTTCTTC.

This clonotype has a count of ten or more. The chain carries TRBV25-1 and TRBJ1-5; D remains ambiguous. With 8 bases removed from V and 1 base from J, the gap between germline ends came to 12 bases. The CDR3 sequence is 14 residues long. Germline V lookup: CDR1 MGHDK, CDR2 SYGVNS. CDR3 nucleotide sequence: TGTGCCAGCGCTCATTTTGGCAGCAATCAGCCCCAGCATTTT. Amino acids: CASAHFGSNQPQHF.